A single sample gave rise to the 31 T cell receptor beta chains below, sequenced in a study of tissue T cells after allogeneic stem cell transplantation. Only in-frame clones appear in the TCRdb table, and some are missing; sequencing was by immunoSEQ multiplex PCR. The sample includes more than 9,500 clones, around three fifths of them seen just once. The specimen was tissue from the jejunum, collected at autopsy. The receptors were sampled from a woman aged 18-49 years with breast cancer.

The V call is TRBV6-6, the J call TRBJ1-3; D call uncertain. The CDR3 runs 14 residues. Germline V gene data show CDR1 as MNHNY and CDR2 as SVGAGI (reference sequence). The germline V and J ends were trimmed by 6 bases and 0 bases, with 9 bases remaining between them. This chain's CDR3 is CASSPNGSGNTIYF. As DNA, the CDR3 is TGTGCCAGCAGCCCGAACGGCTCTGGAAACACCATATATTTT.

A note on this clone: Other DNA sequences in this specimen translate into the identical CDR3. The J gene is TRBJ2-7, the V gene TRBV5-1; D perhaps matches TRBD1 (6 bases). The V end was cut by 4 bases, the J end by 6 bases, with 20 bases between. This CDR3 contains 15 residues. The V gene's germline CDR1 is SGHRS and CDR2 YFSETQ. CDR3: CASSPPLQGPLEQYF. The DNA of the CDR3 is TGCGCCAGCAGCCCCCCACTACAGGGCCCCCTCGAGCAGTACTTC.

CDR3 bases: TGCGCCAGCAGCCAAGATAGGGGGGGTGAGGGAGGCTATGGCTACACCTTC. This gives the protein CASSQDRGGEGGYGYTF. This chain uses TRBV4-3 with TRBJ1-2; D might be TRBD1 (6 bases). CDR1 and CDR2 from the germline V gene are LGHNA and YSLEER. The CDR3 consists of 17 residues. V lost 0 bases and J 4 bases, leaving 18 bases between the germline ends.

This clone was counted a single time. The rearrangement links TRBV7-2 to TRBJ1-6; TRBD1 agrees at 8 bases. Per the germline V gene, CDR1 is SGHTA and CDR2 is FQGNSA. The CDR3 is 15 residues long. V lost 3 bases to trimming and J lost 8 bases; unmatched junction nucleotides: 6. The CDR3 here is CASSFQTGVDSPLHF. Here the CDR3 DNA reads TGTGCCAGCAGCTTCCAGACAGGGGTGGATTCACCCCTCCACTTT.

Comment on this clone: The identical CDR3 is also encoded by other nucleotide sequences in the sample. This sequence joins TRBV18 and TRBJ2-2; D is undetermined. Germline V gives CDR1 KGHSH, CDR2 LQKENI. CDR3 size: 12 residues. The V end was cut by 1 base, the J end by 5 bases, with 2 bases between. The CDR3 region is CASSPRTGELFF. The CDR3 coding sequence is TGTGCCAGCTCACCACGGACCGGGGAGCTGTTTTTT.

V and J are TRBV11-2 and TRBJ2-1, with 9 bases that match TRBD2. The CDR3 spans 14 residues. With V trimmed by 3 bases and J by 5 bases, 2 bases remained unmatched. CDR1 and CDR2 (germline): SGHAT, FQNNGV. Written as DNA, the CDR3 is TGTGCCAGCAGCTTCGGCGGGAGGGACAATGAGCAGTTCTTC. Translation gives CASSFGGRDNEQFF.

The gene calls are TRBV4-1 and TRBJ1-2; weak D call: TRBD1 (5 bases). Deletions cut 4 bases from V and 3 bases from J, with 15 bases between. Germline CDR1 reads MGHRA; CDR2 reads YSYEKL. The CDR3 sequence is 15 residues long. Written as DNA, the CDR3 is TGCGCCAGCAGCCCTTTATCCAGGGCGGACTATGGCTACACCTTC. It is translated as CASSPLSRADYGYTF.

The genes are TRBV9 and TRBJ2-7; D uncertain. The CDR3 is 14 amino acids. The V gene's germline CDR1 is SGDLS and CDR2 YYNGEE. V gave up 0 bases and J gave up 3 bases, with 10 bases separating them. CDR3 DNA sequence: TGTGCCAGCAGCGTAGGGAGCGCCGACTACGAGCAGTACTTC. Its protein is CASSVGSADYEQYF.

To note about this clone: At the DNA level, this CDR3 is encoded by other sequences in the same sample as well. The V and J genes are TRBV20-1 and TRBJ2-5; D not resolved. CDR3 length: 11 amino acids. Germline CDR1 is DFQATT and CDR2 is SNEGSKA (reference sequence). Trimming removed 2 bases from V and 5 bases from J, with 6 bases in between. Here the CDR3 DNA reads TGCAGTGCTAGACCCCTGGAGACCCAGTACTTC. This codes for CSARPLETQYF.

Only a few counts were recorded for this clone. The chain couples TRBV3-1 (or the pseudogene TRBV3-2) to TRBJ2-5; D may match TRBD1 or TRBD2 (5 bases each). The CDR3 consists of 15 residues. Deletions cut 1 base from V and 2 bases from J, with 11 bases between. Per the germline V gene, CDR1 is LGHDT and CDR2 is YNNKEL (reference sequence). The CDR3 region is CASSQVVGVQETQYF. DNA for the CDR3: TGTGCCAGCAGCCAAGTCGTGGGGGTGCAAGAGACCCAGTACTTC.

The chain employs TRBV13 and TRBJ2-5; 16 nucleotides agree with TRBD2. The CDR3 runs to 16 residues. J gave up 3 bases and V 7 bases, and 5 bases lay outside the gene matches. Germline CDR1 is PRHDT and CDR2 is FYEKMQ (reference sequence). CDR3 region: CASKKGTSGGEETQYF. The CDR3 DNA follows: TGTGCCAGCAAAAAGGGGACTAGCGGGGGGGAAGAGACCCAGTACTTC.

The rearrangement uses TRBV7-2 and TRBJ2-7; a weak D match, TRBD2 (5 bases). V was pared by 5 bases and J by 3 bases, with 20 bases between. From germline, CDR1 is SGHTA and CDR2 FQGNSA. The CDR3 is made up of 16 amino acids. The CDR3 nucleotides are TGTGCCAGCAGCATCAGTGGCGGAGGAGAGGGCTACGAGCAGTACTTC. It encodes CASSISGGGEGYEQYF.

The rearrangement links TRBV6-1 to TRBJ2-7; no reliable D call. In germline, CDR1 is MNHNS, CDR2 SASEGT. Trimming removed 6 bases at V and 3 bases at J, with 9 bases between. This CDR3 is built from 12 residues. The CDR3 loop reads CASRGGSYEQYF. In DNA, the CDR3 is TGTGCCAGCAGGGGCGGTAGCTACGAGCAGTACTTC.

A note on this clone: The sample contains more than one DNA sequence encoding this CDR3. The rearrangement joins TRBV7-2 to TRBJ2-5; D remains ambiguous. V was shortened by 3 bases and J by 5 bases, with 10 bases between the two germline ends. The germline gives CDR1 SGHTA, CDR2 FQGNSA. CDR3 size: 13 residues. The CDR3 nucleotides read TGTGCCAGCAGCTTGGCTAGATCCGAGACCCAGTACTTC. It specifies CASSLARSETQYF.

In the case of this clone: Other DNA sequences in this sample translate to the same CDR3. The chain links TRBV6-2 or TRBV6-3 to TRBJ2-5; 10 nucleotides align to TRBD2. The CDR3 loop spans 15 amino acids. J gave up 5 bases and V 5 bases, and 8 bases lay outside the gene matches. Per the germline V gene, CDR1 is MNHEY and CDR2 is SVGEGT. The CDR3 reads CASSPGTSAGETQYF. The CDR3, as DNA: TGTGCCAGCAGTCCGGGGACTAGCGCGGGGGAGACCCAGTACTTC.

The chain links TRBV11-2 to TRBJ2-1; perhaps TRBD1 as D (6 bases). CDR3 length: 15 amino acids. CDR1 and CDR2 from the germline V gene are SGHAT and FQNNGV. The V end was cut by 5 bases, the J end by 2 bases, with 13 bases between. The CDR3 is CASSDYSGAYNEQFF. The CDR3 DNA reads TGTGCCAGCAGCGATTACTCAGGGGCCTACAATGAGCAGTTCTTC. Drawing the rest from reference TRBV11-2 and TRBJ2-1, the complete variable domain is EAGVAQSPRYKIIEKRQSVAFWCNPISGHATLYWYQQILGQGPKLLIQFQNNGVVDDSQLPKDRFSAERLKGVDSTLKIQPAKLEDSAVYLCASSDYSGAYNEQFFGPGTRLTVL.

V usage is TRBV5-1 and J usage is TRBJ2-2; TRBD2 is a possible D gene (6 bases). The CDR3 covers 15 residues. The germline gives CDR1 SGHRS, CDR2 YFSETQ. The V and J ends lost 0 bases and 4 bases respectively, with 10 bases between them. CDR3 region: CASSLEAGGTGELFF. The CDR3 DNA reads as TGCGCCAGCAGCTTGGAGGCCGGGGGCACCGGGGAGCTGTTTTTT.

The CDR3 nucleotides are TGTGCCAGCAGTTACGGACAGGTGACATCCTACGAGCAGTACTTC. It is translated as CASSYGQVTSYEQYF. This chain links TRBV6-7 with TRBJ2-7, with TRBD1 matching over 7 bases. TRBV6-7 is reported as an ORF; its role is uncertain. The trim removed 2 bases at V and 1 base at J, leaving 5 bases unmatched. The CDR3 runs to 15 residues.

V and J are TRBV7-2 and TRBJ2-5, with 8 bases lining up with TRBD2. CDR3 length: 19 amino acids. Per germline, CDR1 SGHTA and CDR2 FQGNSA. V shed 2 bases and J 6 bases; nucleotides not matched to a gene: 20. CDR3 nucleotide sequence: TGTGCCAGCAGCTTAATTCTCGGGGGCAGAGCGGGGGCCGCCAAGACCCAGTACTTC. Translation: CASSLILGGRAGAAKTQYF.

This clone was seen a few times. This chain connects TRBV5-5 to TRBJ2-7; D remains ambiguous. The CDR3 contains 13 residues. Germline-derived CDR1 and CDR2 are SGHKS and YYEKEE (reference sequence). The V end lost 0 bases, the J end lost 6 bases, and 10 bases lay between the germline ends. In nucleotides, the CDR3 is TGTGCCAGCAGCTTGGATGCCCCCGGCGAGCAGTACTTC. Protein: CASSLDAPGEQYF.

J is TRBJ2-7 and V is TRBV5-6, with TRBD1 matching 7 bases. The germline V gene has CDR1 SGHDT and CDR2 YYEEEE. The CDR3 consists of 15 residues. V trimming: 0 bases; J trimming: 1 base; junction bases outside the gene matches: 4. The DNA for the CDR3 is TGTGCCAGCAGCTTGGGGACAGGATTTTCCTACGAGCAGTACTTC. Amino acid sequence: CASSLGTGFSYEQYF.

This chain uses TRBV18 with TRBJ1-3; no firm D call. The CDR3 consists of 16 residues. Germline loops: CDR1 KGHSH, CDR2 LQKENI. Between the trimmed V and J ends, which lost 2 bases and 4 bases, there was a span of 15 bases. CDR3: CASSPDRRRFGNTIYF. DNA of the CDR3: TGTGCCAGCTCACCAGATCGACGGCGGTTCGGAAACACCATATATTTT.

The CDR3 reads CASFSNTEAFF. CDR3 nucleotides: TGTGCCAGCTTTTCGAACACTGAAGCTTTCTTT. V and J are TRBV6-5 and TRBJ1-1; no clear D gene. Trimming stripped 8 bases from V and 1 base from J, with 5 bases between. The V gene's germline CDR1 is MNHEY and CDR2 SVGAGI. This CDR3 region has 11 residues.

The V gene is TRBV5-1, the J gene TRBJ2-2; the match to TRBD2 covers 13 bases. The CDR3 consists of 18 residues. Losses at the gene ends were 4 bases for V and 1 base for J; bases not matched to a gene: 7. Germline CDR1 is SGHRS and CDR2 is YFSETQ. CDR3 nucleotide sequence: TGCGCCAGCAGCGCCAGGACTAGCGGGAGCGGGAACACCGGGGAGCTGTTTTTT. As protein: CASSARTSGSGNTGELFF.

This clone showed up just once. The rearrangement joins TRBV10-3 to TRBJ2-3; TRBD1 is a possible D gene (6 bases). The V gene's germline CDR1 is ENHRY and CDR2 SYGVKD. The CDR3 consists of 17 residues. V lost 0 bases to trimming and J lost 6 bases, with 19 bases between them. CDR3 protein: CAISESTPRGLLDTQYF. In DNA form, the CDR3 reads TGTGCCATCAGTGAGTCGACCCCCAGGGGCCTTTTGGATACGCAGTATTTT.

J is TRBJ2-5 and V is TRBV5-1; 7 bases are a match to TRBD1. This CDR3 is built from 16 residues. After removal of 1 base from V and 5 bases from J, the junction contained 11 bases not matched to a gene. Germline assignment: CDR1 SGHRS and CDR2 YFSETQ. The CDR3 sequence is CASSLNFGDRYETQYF. The CDR3, as DNA: TGCGCCAGCAGCTTGAATTTCGGGGACAGATACGAGACCCAGTACTTC.

This chain uses TRBV5-4 with TRBJ2-3; a weak D match, TRBD1 (6 bases). The V and J ends lost 5 bases and 2 bases respectively, with 9 bases between them. Germline V gene lookup returns CDR1 SGHNT and CDR2 YYREEE (reference sequence). CDR3 length equals 13 residues. The CDR3: CASSGTYTDTQYF. The CDR3 DNA reads as TGTGCCAGCAGTGGGACATACACAGATACGCAGTATTTT.

The V call is TRBV2, the J call TRBJ1-2, with D possibly matching TRBD1 (6 bases). The CDR3 contains 13 residues. V dropped 4 bases and J dropped 8 bases, with 14 bases sitting between them. Germline V lookup: CDR1 SNHLY, CDR2 FYNNEI. CDR3 loop: CASSGGGPGGYTF. The CDR3, as DNA: TGTGCCAGCAGTGGTGGGGGGCCAGGGGGCTACACCTTC.

The chain joins TRBV30 to TRBJ1-1; D is uncertain. The CDR3 contains 13 residues. V was pared by 2 bases and J by 4 bases, with 11 bases between. Germline V gene data show CDR1 as GTSNPN and CDR2 as SVGIG (reference sequence). The CDR3 region has the DNA TGTGCCTGGAGTCTATTAAGGAGCACTGAAGCTTTCTTT. Protein product: CAWSLLRSTEAFF.

V usage is TRBV5-6 and J usage is TRBJ2-3; D may correspond to TRBD1 or TRBD2 (5 bases each). Per germline, CDR1 SGHDT and CDR2 YYEEEE. Between the trimmed V and J ends, which lost 4 bases and 0 bases, there was a span of 9 bases. The length of the CDR3 is 14 residues. The CDR3 protein is CASSPGPSTDTQYF. CDR3 nucleotide sequence: TGTGCCAGCAGCCCGGGACCTAGCACAGATACGCAGTATTTT.

The rearrangement joins TRBV6-5 to TRBJ1-6; D unclear. In germline, CDR1 is MNHEY, CDR2 SVGAGI. V shed 0 bases and J shed 4 bases, with 10 bases lying between them. The CDR3 has 16 amino acids. The CDR3: CASSYSSGDYNSPLHF. The CDR3 DNA follows: TGTGCCAGCAGTTACTCGTCCGGGGATTATAATTCACCCCTCCACTTT.